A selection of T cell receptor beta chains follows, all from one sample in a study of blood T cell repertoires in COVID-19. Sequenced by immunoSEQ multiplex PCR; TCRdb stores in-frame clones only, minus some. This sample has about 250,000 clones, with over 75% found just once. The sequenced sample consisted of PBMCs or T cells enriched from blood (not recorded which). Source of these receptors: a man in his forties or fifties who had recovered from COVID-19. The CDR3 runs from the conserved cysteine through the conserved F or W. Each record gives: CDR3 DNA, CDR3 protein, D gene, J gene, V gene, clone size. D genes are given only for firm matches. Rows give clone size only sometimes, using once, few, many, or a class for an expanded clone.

TGTGCCCGGAGGGTGGCAGGGAGGACTGAAGCTTTCTTT | CARRVAGRTEAFF | NA | TRBJ1-1 | TRBV30 | NA
TGTGCCAGCAGTTTGACACACGAGCAGTACTTC | CASSLTHEQYF | NA | TRBJ2-7 | TRBV12-3/TRBV12-4 | once
TGTGCCACCAGAGAAACCGGGGGTTTGGGTGGCTACACCTTC | CATRETGGLGGYTF | NA | TRBJ1-2 | TRBV27 | NA
TGTGCCAGTAGTCCGAGATCTAGCACAGATACGCAGTATTTT | CASSPRSSTDTQYF | NA | TRBJ2-3 | TRBV19 | NA
TGTGCCAGCAGCCGCACCCGGGACAACCAAGAGACCCAGTACTTC | CASSRTRDNQETQYF | NA | TRBJ2-5 | TRBV6-5 | NA
TGCGCCAGCAGCCAAGATCCTGGGAGGAGTCTCTATGGCTACACCTTC | CASSQDPGRSLYGYTF | NA | TRBJ1-2 | TRBV4-1 | NA
TGTGCCAGCAGCCAAACAGGGGGATATGGCTACACCTTC | CASSQTGGYGYTF | TRBD1 | TRBJ1-2 | TRBV3-1/TRBV3-2 | NA
TGTGCCAGCAGCTCCAGCTCCTACGAGCAGTACTTC | CASSSSSYEQYF | NA | TRBJ2-7 | TRBV11-2 | few
TGTGCCTGGAGTATAGGGGTTAATCAGCCCCAGCATTTT | CAWSIGVNQPQHF | NA | TRBJ1-5 | TRBV30 | NA
TGTGCCAGAAGCTTGGGGCCTAACACCGGGGAGCTGTTTTTT | CARSLGPNTGELFF | NA | TRBJ2-2 | TRBV5-3 | few
TGTGCCAGCAGCCGGACTAGCGGACTGCAAGAGACCCAGTACTTC | CASSRTSGLQETQYF | TRBD2 | TRBJ2-5 | TRBV7-2 | NA
TGTGCCACCAGTGATCGGACAGGGGCCACAGATACGCAGTATTTT | CATSDRTGATDTQYF | TRBD1 | TRBJ2-3 | TRBV24-1 | NA
TGTGCCAGCATAGGGACTAGCGGCTACGAGCAGTACTTC | CASIGTSGYEQYF | TRBD2 | TRBJ2-7 | TRBV27 | NA